The 32 T cell receptor beta chains given below trace back to one sample, sequenced in a study of tumor-infiltrating lymphocytes in glioblastoma multiforme. TCR beta libraries were built from RNA through three nested multiplex PCR rounds using modified ARM-PCR. TCRdb re-analysed the multiplex PCR reads in MiXCR, keeping a single row per CDR3 protein. In the table there are about 19,000 distinct CDR3 sequences, around 68% of which are singletons. The sequenced sample consisted of peripheral blood. The source is a male donor with glioblastoma.

In this sample, this clonotype turned up a few times. At one end, the junction sequence differs from germline, possibly due to a read error. The V and J genes are TRBV7-9 and TRBJ2-1; D possibly corresponds to TRBD2 (5 bases). Germline V gene sequence: CDR1 SEHNR, CDR2 FQNEAQ (reference sequence). The CDR3 runs to 17 residues. CDR3 sequence: CASSLASNSAAYNEQIF. The CDR3, as DNA: TGTGCCAGCAGCTTAGCGTCGAATAGCGCCGCCTACAATGAGCAGATCTTC.

This clonotype came up a few times. V is TRBV11-3 and J is TRBJ2-7; no reliable D call. The CDR3 spans 14 residues. CDR1 is SGHNT and CDR2 is YENEEA in the germline V gene. V lost 2 bases and J 0 bases, leaving 8 bases between the germline ends. In DNA, the CDR3 is TGTGCCAGCAGCTTATTCGCGAGCTCCTACGAGCAGTACTTC. Translation gives CASSLFASSYEQYF.

Concerning this clonotype: In this CDR3 the conserved last residue, phenylalanine or tryptophan, is missing, so a read error is likely. This CDR3 is CSAYLGAGNTIYL. In nucleotides, the CDR3 is TGCAGTGCCTATTTGGGTGCTGGAAACACCATATATCTT. The V call is TRBV20-1, the J call TRBJ1-3; D not resolved. The V end was cut by 6 bases, the J end by 2 bases, with 11 bases between. Germline lookup yields CDR1 DFQATT and CDR2 SNEGSKA (reference sequence). This CDR3 is built from 13 residues.

The J gene is TRBJ2-1, the V gene TRBV6-2 or TRBV6-3; D not resolved. The CDR3 is made up of 13 amino acids. Germline CDR1 MNHEY, CDR2 SVGEGT. V lost 7 bases, J lost 2 bases, and 9 bases lay in between. This CDR3 reads CASKDTAYNEQFF. DNA of the CDR3: TGTGCCAGCAAGGATACCGCCTACAATGAGCAGTTCTTC.

This clonotype was seen a handful of times. This rearrangement joins TRBV19 to TRBJ1-5; TRBD1 might be the D (6 bases). The CDR3 extends over 13 amino acids. V dropped 8 bases and J dropped 5 bases, with 13 bases sitting between them. Germline V lookup: CDR1 LNHDA, CDR2 SQIVND (reference sequence). This CDR3 reads CASSPYRDQPQHF. The CDR3 DNA reads as TGTGCCAGTTCGCCGTACAGGGATCAGCCCCAGCATTTT.

For this clonotype: One junction end does not reproduce the germline sequence, and a read error may be involved. The chain links TRBV11-3 to TRBJ2-1, with D possibly TRBD2 on 6 matching bases. The CDR3 totals 13 residues. Germline V gene sequence: CDR1 SGHNT, CDR2 YENEEA. The CDR3 nucleotides read TGTGCCAGCAGCTTCGGAGGGCTCAATAAGCAGTTCTTC. It specifies CASSFGGLNKQFF.

The V gene is TRBV12-3 or TRBV12-4, the J gene TRBJ2-7; D not certain. The V and J ends lost 3 bases and 6 bases respectively, with 12 bases between them. The CDR3 spans 13 residues. DNA of the CDR3: TGTGCCAGCAGTTTGAACAGTAATCCCGAGCAGTACTTC. Protein: CASSLNSNPEQYF.

The J gene is TRBJ1-4, the V gene TRBV11-2; a possible D gene is TRBD1 (5 bases). V was cut by 3 bases and J by 8 bases, with 13 bases left in between. The CDR3 contains 14 residues. CDR1 is SGHAT, CDR2 FQNNGV, per germline. CDR3 amino acids: CASSFNGTVEKLFF. In nucleotides, the CDR3 is TGTGCCAGCAGCTTTAACGGGACGGTAGAAAAACTGTTTTTT.

For this clonotype: The final CDR3 position lacks the conserved phenylalanine or tryptophan, pointing to a likely read error. The chain is built from TRBV11-1 and TRBJ1-2, with D hard to call. The CDR3 is made up of 14 amino acids. Germline V gene sequence: CDR1 SGHAT, CDR2 FQDESV (reference sequence). V dropped 5 bases and J dropped 8 bases, with 18 bases sitting between them. CDR3 residues: CASSPAGINEGYTY. The CDR3 DNA reads TGTGCCAGCAGCCCCGCCGGGATCAATGAAGGCTACACCTAC.

This clonotype was detected once. The junction departs from the called germline gene at one end, perhaps through a read error. The chain uses TRBV11-2 and TRBJ2-2; D could derive from TRBD1 or TRBD2 (5 bases each). Germline loops: CDR1 SGHAT, CDR2 FQNNGV. This CDR3 is built from 17 residues. The CDR3 nucleotides read TGTGCCAGCAGCTCGAGGGTTCAGGGTCAGAACACCGGGGAGCTGTTGTTT. It specifies CASSSRVQGQNTGELLF.

The chain has TRBV30 and TRBJ2-2; 10 nucleotides agree with TRBD1. This CDR3 is 19 amino acids long. Trimming at V came to 8 bases and at J to 5 bases, leaving 23 bases not matched to a gene. Germline CDR1 is GTSNPN and CDR2 is SVGIG (reference sequence). The CDR3 region has the DNA TGTGCCAGGTACCAAAAGCCGGGACAGGGGTCCCTTTGGACCGGGGAGCTGTTTTTT. Translated: CARYQKPGQGSLWTGELFF.

In its sample, this clonotype is medium-sized. The V call is TRBV29-1, the J call TRBJ1-2; 8 bases align to TRBD1. The CDR3 totals 13 residues. CDR1 and CDR2 from the germline V gene are SQVTM and ANQGSEA. V trimming: 1 base; J trimming: 8 bases; junction bases outside the gene matches: 6. In nucleotides, the CDR3 is TGCAGCGTTGAAGTAATGACAGGGGTAGGCTACACCTTC. Translating it yields CSVEVMTGVGYTF.

The chain joins TRBV11-2 to TRBJ1-2, with 7 bases matching TRBD1. The CDR3 contains 14 residues. Germline V gene lookup returns CDR1 SGHAT and CDR2 FQNNGV. J lost 8 bases, V lost 5 bases, and 11 bases had no gene match. CDR3 nucleotides: TGTGCCAGCAGCCAGGGGGGGGCGCCGGGAGGCTACACCTTC. Protein: CASSQGGAPGGYTF.

This clonotype has only one observation. Relative to the germline gene, one junction end is altered; a read error may explain this. The chain is built from TRBV6-5 and TRBJ1-1; the D gene is possibly TRBD1 (6 bases). From germline, CDR1 is MNHEY and CDR2 SVGAGI. The CDR3 is made up of 14 amino acids. CDR3 nucleotides: TGTACCAGCAGTGAACAGGGATTGAATACTGAAGCTTTATTT. Translating it yields CTSSEQGLNTEALF.

The chain combines TRBV6-1 with TRBJ1-1; D is unclear. The CDR3 runs to 11 residues. Germline loops: CDR1 MNHNS, CDR2 SASEGT. Trimming stripped 2 bases from V and 12 bases from J, with 10 bases between. CDR3 in DNA: TGTGCCAGCAGTGAACGGAAGGAAACTTTCTTT. Encoded protein: CASSERKETFF.

The V and J genes are TRBV11-2 and TRBJ2-5; TRBD2 might be the D (6 bases). Trimming shortened V by 6 bases and J by 3 bases, and 11 bases separated the two germline ends. CDR1 is SGHAT, CDR2 FQNNGV, per germline. This CDR3 contains 13 residues. The DNA of the CDR3 is TGTGCCAGCAGTGTTAGCGGAAAAGAGACCCAGTACTTC. This translates into CASSVSGKETQYF. Using reference TRBV11-2 and TRBJ2-5 for the parts outside the CDR3, the full variable domain is EAGVAQSPRYKIIEKRQSVAFWCNPISGHATLYWYQQILGQGPKLLIQFQNNGVVDDSQLPKDRFSAERLKGVDSTLKIQPAKLEDSAVYLCASSVSGKETQYFGPGTRLLVL.

Details on this clonotype: One end of the junction does not line up with germline, which may come from a read error. The chain uses TRBV4-2 and TRBJ2-1; 9 nucleotides line up with TRBD2. The V gene's germline CDR1 is LGHNA and CDR2 YNFKEQ. CDR3 length: 16 amino acids. The CDR3 here is CASSQDGASGIGEQLF. The CDR3 region has the DNA TGTGCCAGCAGCCAAGATGGGGCTAGCGGGATCGGCGAGCAGTTATTC.

This clonotype was counted once. The chain uses TRBV30 and TRBJ2-7, with D possibly matching TRBD2 (6 bases). The germline V gene has CDR1 GTSNPN and CDR2 SVGIG (reference sequence). V shed 5 bases and J shed 2 bases, with 13 bases lying between them. The CDR3 loop spans 13 amino acids. The CDR3 is CAWSGGFTYEQYF. The DNA of the CDR3 is TGTGCCTGGTCTGGGGGGTTCACCTACGAGCAGTACTTC. Together with reference TRBV30 and TRBJ2-7, the CDR3 gives the full variable domain: SQTIHQWPATLVQPVGSPLSLECTVEGTSNPNLYWYRQAAGRGLQLLFYSVGIGQISSEVPQNLSASRPQDRQFILSSKKLLLSDSGFYLCAWSGGFTYEQYFGPGTRLTVT.

This rearrangement joins TRBV10-3 to TRBJ1-5; D is unresolved. The CDR3 spans 14 residues. CDR1 and CDR2 (germline): ENHRY, SYGVKD. CDR3 nucleotides: TGTGCTATCTGGGGTGGAGGCGCTAATCAGCCCCAGCATTTT. Its translation is CAIWGGGANQPQHF.

This clonotype was seen only once. The V gene is TRBV29-1, the J gene TRBJ1-1; the D is unclear. V dropped 4 bases and J dropped 5 bases, with 8 bases sitting between them. There are 11 residues in the CDR3. In germline, CDR1 is SQVTM, CDR2 ANQGSEA. The DNA for the CDR3 is TGCAGCGTTGCCGGGAGGACTGAAGCTTTCTTT. It translates to CSVAGRTEAFF.

V usage is TRBV29-1 and J usage is TRBJ1-5; D possibly corresponds to TRBD1 (6 bases). This CDR3 is 15 amino acids long. Between the trimmed V and J ends, which lost 4 bases and 5 bases, there was a span of 18 bases. Germline-derived CDR1 and CDR2 are SQVTM and ANQGSEA. This CDR3 reads CSVVGGTGEDQPQHF. As DNA, the CDR3 is TGCAGCGTTGTGGGGGGCACCGGGGAGGATCAGCCCCAGCATTTT.

To note about this clonotype: A read error may produce the germline difference seen at one junction end. The V call is TRBV7-9, the J call TRBJ2-1; 10 positions agree with TRBD2. This CDR3 comprises 15 residues. From germline, CDR1 is SEHNR and CDR2 FQNEAQ (reference sequence). CDR3 loop: CASSLVSGRDSELFF. CDR3 sequence (DNA): TGTGCCAGCAGCTTAGTGAGCGGGAGGGACTCTGAGCTGTTCTTC.

V is TRBV30 and J is TRBJ2-3; D is uncertain. CDR1 GTSNPN and CDR2 SVGIG come from the germline V gene (reference sequence). V was pared by 0 bases and J by 1 base, with 11 bases between. The length of the CDR3 is 15 residues. CDR3 amino acids: CAWSVAGVRTDTQYF. For the CDR3, the DNA is TGTGCCTGGAGTGTAGCCGGAGTTCGCACAGATACGCAGTATTTT.

Worth noting for this clonotype: This may arise from a read error, as a much more abundant clone is one base away. V is TRBV29-1 and J is TRBJ2-1, with 8 bases matching TRBD2. Per the germline V gene, CDR1 is SQVTM and CDR2 is ANQGSEA. The CDR3 runs 13 residues. J was trimmed by 7 bases and V by 8 bases; bases with no gene match: 10. CDR3 coding DNA: TGCAGCACCGACGGGAGGGCCGCAAATGAGCAGTTCTTC. Protein product: CSTDGRAANEQFF.

Points on this clonotype: A much larger clone lies one base from this, so it may be a read error. This chain uses TRBV5-1 with TRBJ1-2; possibly TRBD1 for D (6 bases). Trimming pared 7 bases from V and 0 bases from J, leaving 19 bases between. The CDR3 length is 16 residues. Germline-derived CDR1 and CDR2 are SGHRS and YFSETQ. The CDR3 DNA follows: TGCGCCAGCTGCACGGCCGGGACACAAGCTAACTATGGCTACACCTTC. This gives the protein CASCTAGTQANYGYTF.

In its sample, this clonotype was seen once. A much larger clone lies one base from this, so it may be a read error. This chain joins TRBV7-9 and TRBJ2-7; D is uncertain. Germline V gene sequence: CDR1 SEHNR, CDR2 FQNEAQ (reference sequence). V gave up 4 bases and J gave up 2 bases, with 3 bases separating them. There are 11 residues in the CDR3. CDR3 region: CASSSPYEQYF. In DNA, the CDR3 is TGTGCCAGCAGCTCTCCCTACGAGCAGTACTTC.

This clonotype was counted between two and nine times. V and J are TRBV19 and TRBJ2-7, with TRBD2 as a possible D gene (5 bases). Germline V gene sequence: CDR1 LNHDA, CDR2 SQIVND (reference sequence). CDR3 size: 15 residues. V dropped 6 bases and J dropped 3 bases, with 18 bases sitting between them. DNA for the CDR3: TGTGCCAGTAGGGACGCAAGTGCGGGCCTCTACGAGCAGTACTTC. Protein product: CASRDASAGLYEQYF.

The chain employs TRBV5-4 and TRBJ2-1; 13 positions match TRBD2. The germline CDR1 and CDR2 sequences are SGHNT and YYREEE (reference sequence). This CDR3 is built from 16 residues. V was clipped by 4 bases and J by 6 bases; unmatched bases: 7. The DNA for the CDR3 is TGTGCCAGCAGCGTACTAGCGGGAGGGGGTTCCAATGAGCAGTTCTTC. Amino acid sequence: CASSVLAGGGSNEQFF.

The rearrangement uses TRBV11-2 and TRBJ1-2; possible D gene TRBD1, 5 bases. This CDR3 region has 17 residues. The V gene lost 0 bases and the J gene lost 6 bases, with 20 bases spanning the gap. The germline V gene encodes CDR1 SGHAT and CDR2 FQNNGV. CDR3 residues: CASSLDGVGLLDNGYTF. The CDR3 DNA reads as TGTGCCAGCAGCTTAGACGGGGTGGGACTGCTGGACAATGGCTACACCTTC.

This clonotype was seen many times. This sequence joins TRBV29-1 and TRBJ2-1, with TRBD2 matching over 10 bases. Germline V gene lookup returns CDR1 SQVTM and CDR2 ANQGSEA. V trimming: 0 bases; J trimming: 2 bases; junction bases outside the gene matches: 4. The CDR3 length is 16 residues. The CDR3 DNA reads TGCAGCGTTGAAGACCCCAGCGGGAGGGCCTACAATGAGCAGTTCTTC. Translation: CSVEDPSGRAYNEQFF.

In DNA, the CDR3 is TGTGCCAGCAGCTTAACTAGTTACAATGAGCAGTTCTTC. This encodes CASSLTSYNEQFF. The chain links TRBV11-3 to TRBJ2-1; a weak D match, TRBD2 (5 bases). V lost 2 bases and J lost 4, with 6 bases in between. From germline, CDR1 is SGHNT and CDR2 YENEEA. The CDR3 contains 13 residues.

This sequence joins TRBV5-6 and TRBJ2-1; D is unclear. Germline CDR1 and CDR2: SGHDT and YYEEEE. The CDR3 consists of 16 residues. The V gene lost 2 bases and the J gene lost 4 bases, with 16 bases spanning the gap. CDR3 residues: CASSFFAKEQYNEQFF. DNA of the CDR3: TGTGCCAGCAGCTTTTTTGCGAAGGAACAGTACAATGAGCAGTTCTTC.